Following are 26 T cell receptor beta chains from one sample sequenced in a study of glioma-infiltrating T cells after dendritic cell vaccination. Measured with immunoSEQ multiplex PCR; TCRdb has only the in-frame clones, and not every one. This table has over 65,000 clones, roughly 85% appearing once. The time point is: after dendritic cell vaccination, including at tumor progression/relapse. The sequencing used blood, collected after dendritic cell vaccination. These receptors came from a human donor with glioblastoma.

This chain connects TRBV6-1 to TRBJ1-1; 8 bases align to TRBD1. CDR3 length equals 15 residues. Germline V gives CDR1 MNHNS, CDR2 SASEGT. Losses at the gene ends were 2 bases for V and 5 bases for J; bases not matched to a gene: 7. CDR3 loop: CASSENWTGKTEAFF. The CDR3 DNA reads TGTGCCAGCAGTGAAAACTGGACAGGGAAGACTGAAGCTTTCTTT.

The chain employs TRBV9 and TRBJ1-2, with D possibly matching TRBD1 (6 bases). The germline gives CDR1 SGDLS, CDR2 YYNGEE. The CDR3 runs to 15 residues. Trimming cost V 0 bases and J 4 bases, with 13 bases left between them. The CDR3 DNA sequence: TGTGCCAGCAGCGTAGGGGAAACAGGGTCCTATGGCTACACCTTC. It codes for CASSVGETGSYGYTF.

The rearrangement links TRBV30 to TRBJ2-1; TRBD2 matches at 9 bases. V trimming: 0 bases; J trimming: 7 bases; junction bases outside the gene matches: 13. Germline V gives CDR1 GTSNPN, CDR2 SVGIG (reference sequence). CDR3 length: 17 residues. The CDR3: CAWSVESVSGSSNEQFF. CDR3 DNA: TGTGCCTGGAGTGTAGAGTCGGTTAGCGGGAGTTCTAATGAGCAGTTCTTC.

This clone came up a few times. This rearrangement joins TRBV6-4 to TRBJ1-6, with a weak D call TRBD1 (6 bases). The CDR3 is 15 amino acids. V lost 4 bases to trimming and J lost 1 base, with 8 bases between them. CDR1 and CDR2 (germline): MRHNA, SNTAGT. CDR3 nucleotides: TGTGCCAGCAGTGCGGGACATTCCTATAATTCACCCCTCCACTTT. Translated, it gives CASSAGHSYNSPLHF.

V gene TRBV27 combines with J gene TRBJ1-5, with D perhaps TRBD1 (5 bases). The CDR3 length is 16 residues. V lost 4 bases, J lost 10 bases, and 23 bases lay in between. The germline V gene has CDR1 MNHEY and CDR2 SMNVEV (reference sequence). In nucleotides, the CDR3 is TGTGCCAGCAGTTCGGAGGGGTACAGCCTCTCGGGACCCCAGCATTTT. Its protein product is CASSSEGYSLSGPQHF.

The chain employs TRBV4-1 and TRBJ2-1; 13 nucleotides agree with TRBD2. The germline V gene has CDR1 MGHRA and CDR2 YSYEKL. CDR3 length equals 18 residues. J was trimmed by 6 bases and V by 0 bases; bases with no gene match: 8. The CDR3 sequence: CASSQEIGGLAGANEQFF. The CDR3 coding sequence is TGCGCCAGCAGCCAAGAAATCGGCGGACTAGCGGGAGCCAATGAGCAGTTCTTC.

V is TRBV19 and J is TRBJ1-1, with D possibly TRBD1 on 5 matching bases. The V gene lost 1 base and the J gene lost 0 bases, with 12 bases spanning the gap. Germline values: CDR1 LNHDA, CDR2 SQIVND (reference sequence). The CDR3 spans 16 residues. The CDR3 loop reads CASSIGAGMMNTEAFF. The CDR3 nucleotides read TGTGCCAGTAGTATAGGGGCAGGGATGATGAACACTGAAGCTTTCTTT.

The V call is TRBV6-1, the J call TRBJ1-1, with D tentatively TRBD1 (6 bases). The CDR3 covers 17 residues. Germline loops: CDR1 MNHNS, CDR2 SASEGT. V was trimmed by 3 bases and J by 1 base, leaving 18 bases between them. CDR3 protein: CASSDGLYRVENTEAFF. DNA for the CDR3: TGTGCCAGCAGTGACGGGCTTTACAGGGTGGAGAACACTGAAGCTTTCTTT.

The chain carries TRBV5-1 and TRBJ2-7; TRBD1 matches at 7 bases. The V gene end was trimmed by 4 bases and the J gene end by 0 bases; junction bases not matched to a gene: 4. CDR3 length equals 14 residues. CDR1 and CDR2 (germline): SGHRS, YFSETQ. The chain's CDR3 is CASSMGQSSYEQYF. DNA for the CDR3: TGCGCCAGCAGCATGGGACAGAGCTCCTACGAGCAGTACTTC.

The V gene is TRBV7-6, the J gene TRBJ1-4; D perhaps matches TRBD1 (6 bases). Per the germline V gene, CDR1 is SGHVS and CDR2 is FNYEAQ. Trimming took 3 bases from V and 4 from J, leaving 12 bases between them. This CDR3 has 15 amino acids. For the CDR3, the DNA is TGTGCCAGCAGCTTGACAGGCACACTTAATGAAAAACTGTTTTTT. Encoded protein: CASSLTGTLNEKLFF. Using reference TRBV7-6 and TRBJ1-4 for the parts outside the CDR3, the full variable domain is GAGVSQSPRYKVTKRGQDVALRCDPISGHVSLYWYRQALGQGPEFLTYFNYEAQQDKSGLPNDRFSAERPEGSISTLTIQRTEQRDSAMYRCASSLTGTLNEKLFFGSGTQLSVL.

V and J are TRBV7-9 and TRBJ2-5; D remains ambiguous. Trimming took off 6 bases at V and 3 bases at J, with 17 bases between the two ends. The CDR3 runs 15 residues. Germline CDR1 SEHNR, CDR2 FQNEAQ (reference sequence). CDR3 nucleotide sequence: TGTGCCAGCAGTCATCTGGGCAGCTTAGAAGAGACCCAGTACTTC. Protein sequence: CASSHLGSLEETQYF.

For this clone: Sequence at one end of the junction differs from germline and may be a read error. The chain carries TRBV6-5 and TRBJ2-7, with 8 bases fitting TRBD2. Germline-derived CDR1 and CDR2 are MNHEY and SVGAGI. CDR3 size: 13 residues. CDR3 sequence: CASSPREGVFTRF. In DNA, the CDR3 is TGTGCCAGCAGTCCCCGGGAGGGTGTGTTTACTCGCTTC.

The gene calls are TRBV9 and TRBJ2-4; TRBD1 matches at 9 bases. The CDR3 sequence is 20 residues long. CDR1 and CDR2 from the germline V gene are SGDLS and YYNGEE. Trimming took 0 bases from V and 3 from J; bases not matched to a gene: 16. CDR3 DNA sequence: TGTGCCAGCAGCGTAGCTGCGGACAGGGGCGCCGACCATAACAAAAACATTCAGTACTTC. It encodes CASSVAADRGADHNKNIQYF.

This chain uses TRBV28 with TRBJ1-5, with TRBD1 identical over 7 bases. Germline trimming cut 7 bases from V and 2 bases from J; bases unmatched to any gene: 14. Per germline, CDR1 MDHEN and CDR2 SYDVKM. CDR3 size: 17 residues. CDR3 DNA: TGTGCCAGCACCTTTAAGGTACACAGGGGAGGCAATCAGCCCCAGCATTTT. Protein sequence: CASTFKVHRGGNQPQHF.

In its sample, this clone was seen a few times. The CDR3 DNA sequence: TGTGCCAGTCTCACCGGCGGGAGCAATTCAGATACGCAGTATTTT. Protein sequence: CASLTGGSNSDTQYF. This chain links TRBV7-2 with TRBJ2-3; 7 bases map to TRBD2. The CDR3 has 15 residues. The trim removed 9 bases at V and 4 bases at J, leaving 13 bases unmatched. Looked up from germline, CDR1 is SGHTA and CDR2 is FQGNSA.

The CDR3 DNA follows: TGTGCCAGCAGCCGCTCTTCTGCGGGTACAGATACGCAGTATTTT. Residues: CASSRSSAGTDTQYF. V gene TRBV2 combines with J gene TRBJ2-3; maybe TRBD2 (5 bases). This CDR3 spans 15 amino acids. V was trimmed by 6 bases and J by 3 bases, leaving 16 bases between them. In germline, CDR1 is SNHLY, CDR2 FYNNEI.

This clone was observed once. A junction boundary mismatches the germline segment, possibly from a read error. Other nucleotide sequences from this sample produce the same CDR3. The chain employs TRBV6-5 and TRBJ2-7, with D perhaps matching TRBD1 (5 bases). This CDR3 is 15 amino acids long. Germline V gene data show CDR1 as MNHEY and CDR2 as SVGAGI. CDR3 amino acids: CASSLRVTASYEQYF. The CDR3 coding sequence is TGCGCCAGCAGTCTCCGGGTGACAGCCTCCTACGAGCAGTACTTC.

The rearrangement uses TRBV5-6 and TRBJ1-3; D may be TRBD1 (6 bases). V lost 4 bases and J 2 bases, leaving 13 bases between the germline ends. Germline CDR1 reads SGHDT; CDR2 reads YYEEEE. The CDR3 is made up of 15 amino acids. CDR3: CASSPDPGAGNTIYF. The CDR3 nucleotides are TGTGCCAGCAGCCCCGACCCAGGGGCTGGAAACACCATATATTTT.

The chain recombines TRBV7-9 with TRBJ1-1, with unresolved D. This CDR3 comprises 15 residues. Germline CDR1 SEHNR, CDR2 FQNEAQ (reference sequence). Trimming shortened V by 1 base and J by 0 bases, and 9 bases separated the two germline ends. For the CDR3, the DNA is TGTGCCAGCAGCTTAGGTGGCCAGTTGAACACTGAAGCTTTCTTT. It specifies CASSLGGQLNTEAFF. Supplemented by reference TRBV7-9 and TRBJ1-1, the full variable domain reads DTGVSQNPRHKITKRGQNVTFRCDPISEHNRLYWYRQTLGQGPEFLTYFQNEAQLEKSRLLSDRFSAERPKGSFSTLEIQRTEQGDSAMYLCASSLGGQLNTEAFFGQGTRLTVV.

The V gene is TRBV6-6, the J gene TRBJ2-3; 7 bases are a match to TRBD2. The V gene's germline CDR1 is MNHNY and CDR2 SVGAGI (reference sequence). The J segment lost 2 bases and the V segment lost 6 bases, leaving 8 bases of the junction unmatched. CDR3 length equals 15 residues. As DNA, the CDR3 is TGTGCCAGCAGCAGGAGCGGGGAGGTCACAGATACGCAGTATTTT. Translated: CASSRSGEVTDTQYF.

The chain carries TRBV27 and TRBJ2-6; D uncertain. Germline loops: CDR1 MNHEY, CDR2 SMNVEV (reference sequence). V was pared by 6 bases and J by 0 bases, with 6 bases between. This CDR3 spans 14 amino acids. The CDR3 bases are TGTGCCAGCAGCTATAGCTCTGGGGCCAACGTCCTGACTTTC. It encodes CASSYSSGANVLTF.

The DNA for the CDR3 is TGTGCCAGCAGTCCGGACACCCCGAGCTCTGGAAACACCATATATTTT. Translated: CASSPDTPSSGNTIYF. This sequence joins TRBV27 and TRBJ1-3, with a possible D match to TRBD1 (5 bases). Germline V CDR1 and CDR2: MNHEY, SMNVEV (reference sequence). The CDR3 runs 16 residues. Trimming cost V 5 bases and J 0 bases, with 14 bases left between them.

In this sample, this clone turned up a few times. This sequence joins TRBV5-1 and TRBJ2-5, with 8 nucleotides matching TRBD1. With the DNA end fitting TRBJ2-7 better, the J assignment may be wrong. Germline V CDR1 and CDR2: SGHRS, YFSETQ. The CDR3 totals 15 residues. CDR3 loop: CASSIGQGSDYEQYF. CDR3 nucleotides: TGCGCCAGCAGCATCGGACAGGGAAGTGACTACGAGCAGTACTTC.

There are a few counts of this clone. This rearrangement joins TRBV6-5 to TRBJ1-5; 9 bases agree with TRBD1. This CDR3 is built from 14 residues. CDR1 is MNHEY and CDR2 is SVGAGI in the germline V gene. V was clipped by 6 bases and J by 4 bases; unmatched bases: 4. For the CDR3, the DNA is TGTGCCAGCAGGAGGGACAGGGATAATCAGCCCCAGCATTTT. It is translated as CASRRDRDNQPQHF.

The rearrangement links TRBV19 to TRBJ2-1; D not certain. This CDR3 contains 17 residues. Trimming took off 3 bases at V and 0 bases at J, with 15 bases between the two ends. Germline V gives CDR1 LNHDA, CDR2 SQIVND (reference sequence). The CDR3 nucleotides read TGTGCCAGTAGTATCCCCATCAGGATGAGCTCCTACAATGAGCAGTTCTTC. Translation gives CASSIPIRMSSYNEQFF. Filled out from reference TRBV19 and TRBJ2-1, the complete variable domain reads DGGITQSPKYLFRKEGQNVTLSCEQNLNHDAMYWYRQDPGQGLRLIYYSQIVNDFQKGDIAEGYSVSREKKESFPLTVTSAQKNPTAFYLCASSIPIRMSSYNEQFFGPGTRLTVL.

This clone was counted once. The rearrangement joins TRBV2 to TRBJ2-6; D perhaps matches TRBD1 (5 bases). The CDR3 extends over 16 amino acids. V was clipped by 1 base and J by 4 bases, with 11 bases between them. Germline CDR1 SNHLY, CDR2 FYNNEI. CDR3 protein: CASSEGGRAGANVLTF. In DNA form, the CDR3 reads TGTGCCAGCAGTGAAGGGGGCAGGGCCGGGGCCAACGTCCTGACTTTC. The whole variable domain, remainder taken from reference TRBV2 and TRBJ2-6, is EPEVTQTPSHQVTQMGQEVILRCVPISNHLYFYWYRQILGQKVEFLVSFYNNEISEKSEIFDDQFSVERPDGSNFTLKIRSTKLEDSAMYFCASSEGGRAGANVLTFGAGSRLTVL.